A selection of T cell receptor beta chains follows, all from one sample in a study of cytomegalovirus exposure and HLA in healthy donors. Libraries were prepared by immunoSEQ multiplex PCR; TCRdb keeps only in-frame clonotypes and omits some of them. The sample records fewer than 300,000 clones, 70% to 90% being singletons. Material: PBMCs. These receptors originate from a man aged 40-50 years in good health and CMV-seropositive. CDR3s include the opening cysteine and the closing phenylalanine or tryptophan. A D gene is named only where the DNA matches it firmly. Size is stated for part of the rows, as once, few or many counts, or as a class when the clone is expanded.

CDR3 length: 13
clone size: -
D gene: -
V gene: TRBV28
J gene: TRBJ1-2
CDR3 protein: CASSSGRGYGYTF
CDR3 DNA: TGTGCCAGCAGCTCTGGACGGGGCTATGGCTACACCTTC

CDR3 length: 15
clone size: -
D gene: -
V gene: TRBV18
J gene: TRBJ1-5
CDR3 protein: CASSPGGAVGQPQHF
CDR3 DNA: TGTGCCAGCTCACCTGGCGGGGCAGTTGGTCAGCCCCAGCATTTT

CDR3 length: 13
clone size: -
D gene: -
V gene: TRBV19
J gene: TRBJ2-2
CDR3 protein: CASSSSGAGELFF
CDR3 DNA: TGTGCCAGTAGTTCGTCGGGAGCCGGGGAGCTGTTTTTT

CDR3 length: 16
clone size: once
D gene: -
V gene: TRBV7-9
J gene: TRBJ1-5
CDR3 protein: CSSSLASQGRDQPQHF
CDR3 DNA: TGTTCCAGCAGCTTAGCGTCACAGGGTCGAGATCAGCCCCAGCATTTT

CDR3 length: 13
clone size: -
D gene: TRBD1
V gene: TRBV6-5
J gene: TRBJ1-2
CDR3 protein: CASSPTGDYGYTF
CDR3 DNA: TGTGCCAGCTCCCCTACAGGGGACTATGGCTACACCTTC

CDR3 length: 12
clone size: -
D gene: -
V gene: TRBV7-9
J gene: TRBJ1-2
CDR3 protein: CASSLDTYGYTF
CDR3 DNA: TGTGCCAGCAGCCTGGACACCTATGGCTACACCTTC

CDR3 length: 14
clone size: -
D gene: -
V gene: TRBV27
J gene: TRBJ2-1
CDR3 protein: CASSKRGYYNEQFF
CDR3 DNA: TGTGCCAGCAGTAAACGGGGTTACTACAATGAGCAGTTCTTC

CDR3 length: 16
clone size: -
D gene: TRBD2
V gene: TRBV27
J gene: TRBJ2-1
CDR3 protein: CASRGLAGSSYNEQFF
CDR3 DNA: TGTGCCAGCAGGGGACTAGCGGGCAGCTCCTACAATGAGCAGTTCTTC

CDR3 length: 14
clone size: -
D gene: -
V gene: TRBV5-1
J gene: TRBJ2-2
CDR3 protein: CASSRLAAAGELFF
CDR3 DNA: TGCGCCAGCAGCCGTTTAGCGGCGGCCGGGGAGCTGTTTTTT

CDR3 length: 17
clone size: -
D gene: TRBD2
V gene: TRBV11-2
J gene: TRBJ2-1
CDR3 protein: CASNHPGLAGVTDEQFF
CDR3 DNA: TGTGCCAGCAACCACCCGGGGCTAGCGGGAGTTACAGATGAGCAGTTCTTC

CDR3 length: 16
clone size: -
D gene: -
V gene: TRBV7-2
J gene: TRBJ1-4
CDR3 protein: CASSLGLGRGNEKLFF
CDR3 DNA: TGTGCCAGCAGCTTAGGACTGGGCAGGGGAAATGAAAAACTGTTTTTT

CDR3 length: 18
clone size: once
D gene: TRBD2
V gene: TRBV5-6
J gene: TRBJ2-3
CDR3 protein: CASSSGTSGWGPTDTQYF
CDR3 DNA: TGTGCCAGCAGCTCGGGTACTAGCGGGTGGGGGCCCACAGATACGCAGTATTTT

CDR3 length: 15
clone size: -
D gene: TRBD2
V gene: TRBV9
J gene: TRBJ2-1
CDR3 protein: CASSVRSGGSDEQFF
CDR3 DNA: TGTGCCAGCAGCGTTAGAAGTGGCGGGAGCGATGAGCAGTTCTTC

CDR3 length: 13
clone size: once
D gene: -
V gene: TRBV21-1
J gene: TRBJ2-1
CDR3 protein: CASSTSSRNEQFF
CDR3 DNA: TGTGCCAGCAGCACAAGTAGCAGAAATGAGCAGTTCTTC

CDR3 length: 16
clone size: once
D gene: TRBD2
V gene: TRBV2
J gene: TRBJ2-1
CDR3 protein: CASSEGGLAGGVEQFF
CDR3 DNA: TGTGCCAGCAGTGAGGGGGGACTAGCGGGAGGGGTTGAGCAGTTCTTC

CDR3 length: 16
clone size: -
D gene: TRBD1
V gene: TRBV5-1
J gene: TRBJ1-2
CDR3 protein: CASSLTPEGGNYGYTF
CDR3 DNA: TGCGCCAGCAGCTTGACCCCCGAAGGGGGCAACTATGGCTACACCTTC

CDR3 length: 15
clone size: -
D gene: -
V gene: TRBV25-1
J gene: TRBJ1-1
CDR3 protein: CASSDPSSRNTEAFF
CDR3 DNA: TGTGCCAGCAGTGATCCTTCCTCTCGTAACACTGAAGCTTTCTTT

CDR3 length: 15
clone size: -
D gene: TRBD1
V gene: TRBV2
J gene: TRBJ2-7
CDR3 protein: CASSEGGTGTYEQYF
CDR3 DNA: TGTGCCAGCAGTGAAGGGGGGACAGGGACCTACGAGCAGTACTTC

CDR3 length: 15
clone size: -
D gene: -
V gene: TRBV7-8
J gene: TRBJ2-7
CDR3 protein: CASSLSRGARHEQYF
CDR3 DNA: TGTGCCAGCAGCTTATCCCGGGGGGCCAGGCACGAGCAGTACTTC

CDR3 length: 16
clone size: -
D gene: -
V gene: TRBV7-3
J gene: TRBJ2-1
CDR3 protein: CASSPGGASGYNEQFF
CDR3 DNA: TGTGCCAGCAGCCCAGGGGGGGCTAGCGGGTACAATGAGCAGTTCTTC

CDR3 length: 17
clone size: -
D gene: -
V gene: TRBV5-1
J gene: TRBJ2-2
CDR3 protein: CASSWEVAWGGTGELFF
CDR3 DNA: TGCGCCAGCAGCTGGGAGGTCGCCTGGGGAGGCACCGGGGAGCTGTTTTTT

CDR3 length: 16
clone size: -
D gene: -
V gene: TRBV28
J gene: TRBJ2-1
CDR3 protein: CASSPPRGSSYNEQFF
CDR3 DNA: TGTGCCAGCAGTCCCCCGAGGGGGAGCTCCTACAATGAGCAGTTCTTC

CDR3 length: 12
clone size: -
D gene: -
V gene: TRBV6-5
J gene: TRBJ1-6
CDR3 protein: CASRQGDSPLHF
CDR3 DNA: TGTGCCAGCAGACAGGGCGATTCACCCCTCCACTTT

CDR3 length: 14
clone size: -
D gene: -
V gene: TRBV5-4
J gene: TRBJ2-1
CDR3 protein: CASSAGLSFNEQFF
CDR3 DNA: TGTGCCAGCAGCGCCGGACTTAGTTTCAATGAGCAGTTCTTC

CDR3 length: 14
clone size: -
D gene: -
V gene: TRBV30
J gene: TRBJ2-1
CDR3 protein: CAWGKRSSYNEQFF
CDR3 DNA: TGTGCCTGGGGCAAGCGGAGCTCCTACAATGAGCAGTTCTTC

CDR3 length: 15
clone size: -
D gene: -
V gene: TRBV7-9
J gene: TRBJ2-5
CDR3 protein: CSSSLAGALQETQYF
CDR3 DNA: TGTTCCAGCAGCTTAGCAGGGGCGCTACAAGAGACCCAGTACTTC

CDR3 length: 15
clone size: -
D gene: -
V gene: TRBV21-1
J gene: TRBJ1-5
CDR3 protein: CASSRQGNSNQPQHF
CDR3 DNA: TGTGCCAGCAGCAGACAGGGGAATAGCAATCAGCCCCAGCATTTT

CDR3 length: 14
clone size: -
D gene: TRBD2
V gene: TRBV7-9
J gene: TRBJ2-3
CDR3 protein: CASGVSGRTDTQYF
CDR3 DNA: TGTGCCAGCGGTGTGAGCGGGAGAACAGATACGCAGTATTTT

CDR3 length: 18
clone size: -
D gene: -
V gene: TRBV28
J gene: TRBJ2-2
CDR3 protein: CASSFVSALSDNFGELFF
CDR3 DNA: TGTGCCAGCAGTTTTGTTTCCGCCCTGTCTGATAACTTCGGGGAGCTGTTTTTT

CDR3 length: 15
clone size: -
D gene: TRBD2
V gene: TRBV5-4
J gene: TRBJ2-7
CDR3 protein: CASSLASGSPSEQYF
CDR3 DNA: TGTGCCAGCAGCTTGGCTAGCGGGAGTCCTTCCGAGCAGTACTTC

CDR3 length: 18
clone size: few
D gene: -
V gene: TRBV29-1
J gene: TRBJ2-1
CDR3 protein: CSVEDPRLRESSYNEQFF
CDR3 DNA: TGCAGCGTTGAAGATCCGCGTTTGAGGGAGAGCTCCTACAATGAGCAGTTCTTC

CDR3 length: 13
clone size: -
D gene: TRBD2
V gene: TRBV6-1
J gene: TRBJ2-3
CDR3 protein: CASRTSVTDTQYF
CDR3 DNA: TGTGCCAGCCGGACTAGCGTCACAGATACGCAGTATTTT

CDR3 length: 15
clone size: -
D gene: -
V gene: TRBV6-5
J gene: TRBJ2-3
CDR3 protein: CASSYGGESTDTQYF
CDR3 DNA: TGTGCCAGCAGTTACGGTGGTGAGTCCACAGATACGCAGTATTTT

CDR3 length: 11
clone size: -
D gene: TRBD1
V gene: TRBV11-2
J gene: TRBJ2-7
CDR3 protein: CASSGTVEQYF
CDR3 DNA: TGTGCCAGCAGCGGGACAGTCGAGCAGTACTTC

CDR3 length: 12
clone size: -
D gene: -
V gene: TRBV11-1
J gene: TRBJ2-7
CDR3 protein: CASSRQQGEQYF
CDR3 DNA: TGTGCCAGCAGCCGACAGCAGGGTGAGCAGTACTTC

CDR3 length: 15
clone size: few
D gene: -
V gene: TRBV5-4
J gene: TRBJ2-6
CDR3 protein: CASSAAMGGANVLTF
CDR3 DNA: TGTGCCAGCAGCGCAGCGATGGGTGGGGCCAACGTCCTGACTTTC

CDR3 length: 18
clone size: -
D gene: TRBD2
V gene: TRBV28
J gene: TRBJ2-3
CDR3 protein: CASSSSGLAGAEEDTQYF
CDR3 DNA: TGTGCCAGCAGTTCCTCGGGACTAGCGGGAGCCGAAGAAGATACGCAGTATTTT

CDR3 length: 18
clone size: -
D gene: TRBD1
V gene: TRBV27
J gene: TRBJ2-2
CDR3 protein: CASRTGTGSRGGTGELFF
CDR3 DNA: TGTGCCAGCAGGACCGGGACAGGGTCTCGGGGTGGGACCGGGGAGCTGTTTTTT

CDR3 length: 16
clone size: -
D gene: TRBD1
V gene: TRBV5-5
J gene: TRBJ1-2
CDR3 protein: CASSLGFRDRVHGYTF
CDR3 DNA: TGTGCCAGCAGCTTGGGATTTAGGGACAGGGTACATGGCTACACCTTC

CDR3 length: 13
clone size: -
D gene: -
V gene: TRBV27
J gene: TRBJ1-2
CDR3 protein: CASSLSQNYGYTF
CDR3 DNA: TGTGCCAGCAGTTTATCCCAGAACTATGGCTACACCTTC

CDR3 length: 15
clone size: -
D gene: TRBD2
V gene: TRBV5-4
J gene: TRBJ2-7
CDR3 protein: CASRSGTSGVYEQYF
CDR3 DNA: TGTGCCAGCAGAAGTGGGACTAGCGGGGTCTACGAGCAGTACTTC

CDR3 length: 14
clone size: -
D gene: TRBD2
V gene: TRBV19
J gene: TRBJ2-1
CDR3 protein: CASSMTTSKNEQFF
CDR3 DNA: TGTGCCAGTAGTATGACGACTAGCAAGAATGAGCAGTTCTTC